This T cell receptor (beta chain) was recorded in a study of T cell responses to AZD1222 COVID-19 vaccine. Study-level results: No repertoire was sampled before or during the peak T cell response, only after it. A reported finding is that nearly half of spike-specific TCRs target unmutated variant regions. It was only a handful of AZD1222 recipients who were seropositive at baseline. The donor group comprised mostly white British people and more females; the analysis possibly underestimated clonal diversity.

Comments on this clone: The antigen remains undetermined.

Here immunoSEQ multiplex PCR was the method, and the copy in TCRdb shows in-frame clones only, minus some. The sample lists about 200,000 clones; approximately 90% were seen once. Germline V lookup: CDR1 WNHNN, CDR2 SYGVQD (reference sequence). This CDR3 spans 15 amino acids. J was trimmed by 6 bases and V by 9 bases; bases with no gene match: 10. The chain carries TRBV10-1 and TRBJ2-7; 14 bases are shared with TRBD2. The receptor was isolated from an adult who received the MenACWY meningococcal vaccine as a control. This sample comprised peripheral blood, obtained 28 days after the second dose of the MenACWY control vaccine. The CDR3 reads CARSGLAGGWGEQYF. DNA for the CDR3: TGCGCCAGGTCCGGACTAGCGGGAGGTTGGGGCGAGCAGTACTTC.